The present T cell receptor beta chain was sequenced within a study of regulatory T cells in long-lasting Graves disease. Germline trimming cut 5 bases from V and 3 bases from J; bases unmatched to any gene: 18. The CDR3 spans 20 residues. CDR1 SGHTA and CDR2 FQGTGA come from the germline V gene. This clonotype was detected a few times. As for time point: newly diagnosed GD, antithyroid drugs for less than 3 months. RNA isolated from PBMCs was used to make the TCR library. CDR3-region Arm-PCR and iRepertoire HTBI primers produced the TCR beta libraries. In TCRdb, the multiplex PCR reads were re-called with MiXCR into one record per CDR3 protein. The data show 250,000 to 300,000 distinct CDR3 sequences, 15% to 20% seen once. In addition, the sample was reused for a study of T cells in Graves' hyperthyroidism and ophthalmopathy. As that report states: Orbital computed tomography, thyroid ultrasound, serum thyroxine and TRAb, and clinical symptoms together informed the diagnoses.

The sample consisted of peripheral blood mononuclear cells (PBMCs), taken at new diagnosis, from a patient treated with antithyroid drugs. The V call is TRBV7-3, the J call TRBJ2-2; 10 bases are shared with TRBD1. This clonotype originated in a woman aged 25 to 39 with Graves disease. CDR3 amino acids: CASSHPRQGASSTYTGELFF. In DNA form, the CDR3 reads TGTGCCAGCAGCCACCCACGACAGGGGGCGTCTTCAACCTACACCGGGGAGCTGTTTTTT.